Listed below are T cell receptor beta chains from one sample, sequenced in a study of blood T cell repertoires in COVID-19. The assay was immunoSEQ multiplex PCR, and TCRdb's table has in-frame clones only and misses some. The sample contains 65,000 to 70,000 clones, around 85% of which appear only once. Sequences were obtained from peripheral blood. Receptors were obtained from a woman at least 80 years old with acute or convalescent COVID-19. Both conserved end residues are part of each CDR3. D genes are given only for firm matches. The listing skips clone size in some rows; elsewhere it reads once, few, many or a size class.

>TRBV7-9|once|NA|TRBJ1-6|17
CASSSSGASAYNSPLHF
TGTGCCAGCAGCTCATCAGGGGCGTCGGCCTATAATTCACCCCTCCACTTT
>TRBV5-1|NA|NA|TRBJ2-5|12
CASLRRNETQYF
TGCGCCAGCTTAAGGAGGAATGAGACCCAGTACTTC
>TRBV30|NA|NA|TRBJ1-6|12
CACHRDQSPLHF
TGTGCCTGCCACAGGGACCAGTCACCCCTCCACTTT
>TRBV19|NA|NA|TRBJ2-5|15
CASSKITGTKGTQYF
TGTGCCAGTAGTAAGATAACCGGGACAAAAGGGACCCAGTACTTC
>TRBV11-2|NA|TRBD1|TRBJ1-1|16
CASSISTGGRDTEAFF
TGTGCCAGCAGCATTTCGACAGGGGGGAGGGACACTGAAGCTTTCTTT
>TRBV4-2|once|TRBD1|TRBJ2-7|16
CASSQDLSGGRYEQYF
TGTGCCAGCAGCCAAGATCTTTCAGGGGGCCGATACGAGCAGTACTTC
>TRBV11-2|NA|NA|TRBJ2-7|13
CASSRGLSYEQYF
TGTGCCAGCAGCAGGGGACTGTCCTACGAGCAGTACTTC
>TRBV28|NA|TRBD1|TRBJ1-3|16
CASSTNSGTGASTIYF
TGTGCCAGCAGTACGAACTCCGGGACAGGGGCAAGCACCATATATTTT
>TRBV4-1|NA|TRBD1|TRBJ1-4|15
CASSQAGTALAKLFF
TGCGCCAGCAGCCAAGCCGGGACAGCCCTGGCAAAACTGTTTTTT
>TRBV19|NA|TRBD1|TRBJ2-6|16
CASSLRTGTGANVLTF
TGTGCCAGTAGTCTCCGGACAGGGACTGGGGCCAACGTCCTGACTTTC
>TRBV2|NA|NA|TRBJ1-6|15
CASSGSTGSNSPLHF
TGTGCCAGCAGTGGATCCACAGGGAGCAATTCACCCCTCCACTTT
>TRBV9|NA|TRBD2|TRBJ2-5|14
CASSAGTSTETQYF
TGTGCCAGCAGCGCCGGGACTAGTACGGAGACCCAGTACTTC
>TRBV7-7|NA|TRBD1|TRBJ1-6|15
CASTSRRQGNSPLHF
TGTGCCAGCACCTCCCGGCGACAGGGTAATTCACCCCTCCACTTT
>TRBV10-3|NA|TRBD2|TRBJ2-7|14
CAIRAGLAAYEQYF
TGTGCCATCAGAGCGGGACTAGCGGCCTACGAGCAGTACTTC
>TRBV12-3/TRBV12-4|NA|TRBD2|TRBJ2-7|13
CASEVAGADEQYF
TGTGCCAGCGAAGTAGCGGGAGCTGACGAGCAGTACTTC
>TRBV7-8|few|NA|TRBJ2-7|14
CASSSLGSSYEQYF
TGTGCCAGCAGCTCTCTGGGGAGCTCCTACGAGCAGTACTTC
>TRBV7-2|NA|NA|TRBJ1-5|15
CASSLGREPRQPQHF
TGTGCCAGCAGCTTAGGAAGGGAGCCCCGCCAGCCCCAGCATTTT
>TRBV24-1|NA|NA|TRBJ1-5|16
CATSVRGGAGNQPQHF
TGTGCCACCAGTGTTCGGGGAGGGGCTGGCAATCAGCCCCAGCATTTT
>TRBV4-3|NA|TRBD1|TRBJ2-1|16
CASSPQWGQSHNEQFF
TGCGCCAGCAGCCCTCAATGGGGACAGTCGCACAATGAGCAGTTCTTC
>TRBV6-6|NA|NA|TRBJ1-1|14
CASSSPSVNTEAFF
TGTGCCAGCAGCTCCCCCTCGGTGAACACTGAAGCTTTCTTT
>TRBV15|NA|NA|TRBJ2-3|15
CATSRLPSSTDTQYF
TGTGCCACCAGCAGGCTTCCTAGCAGCACAGATACGCAGTATTTT
>TRBV5-4|NA|TRBD2|TRBJ2-7|15
CASSLEGTRSGEQYF
TGTGCCAGCAGCTTGGAGGGGACTAGAAGCGGCGAGCAGTACTTC
>TRBV7-9|NA|NA|TRBJ1-2|12
CASSGEGYGYTF
TGTGCCAGCAGCGGAGAGGGCTATGGCTACACCTTC
>TRBV27|NA|NA|TRBJ1-6|14
CASRLQGDRTPLHF
TGTGCCAGCAGGCTACAGGGAGATAGGACACCCCTCCACTTT
>TRBV6-6|NA|NA|TRBJ1-4|14
CASSYREGHEKLFF
TGTGCCAGCAGTTACAGGGAGGGGCATGAAAAACTGTTTTTT
>TRBV27|NA|TRBD1|TRBJ2-7|14
CASRPGQGVYEQYF
TGTGCCAGCAGGCCGGGACAGGGGGTTTACGAGCAGTACTTC
>TRBV29-1|NA|TRBD2|TRBJ2-5|16
CSARPPLAGIQETQYF
TGCAGCGCGCGCCCTCCACTAGCGGGGATCCAAGAGACCCAGTACTTC
>TRBV6-6|NA|TRBD2|TRBJ2-7|17
CASSRKPGLAGGVEQYF
TGTGCCAGCAGTCGAAAGCCGGGACTAGCGGGAGGAGTGGAGCAGTACTTC
>TRBV3-1/TRBV3-2|few|NA|TRBJ1-1|12
CASSPRESEAFF
TGTGCCAGCAGCCCCAGGGAATCTGAAGCTTTCTTT
>TRBV5-4|NA|TRBD2|TRBJ2-1|15
CASSSGTSDLLEQFF
TGTGCCAGCAGCTCCGGGACTAGCGATTTACTTGAGCAGTTCTTC
>TRBV5-5|NA|NA|TRBJ1-1|13
CASSGIGAAEAFF
TGTGCCAGCAGCGGGATAGGGGCGGCTGAAGCTTTCTTT
>TRBV5-4|once|TRBD2|TRBJ2-2|16
CASSSKTSGKAGELFF
TGTGCCAGCAGTTCTAAGACTAGCGGGAAAGCCGGGGAGCTGTTTTTT
>TRBV21-1|NA|NA|TRBJ1-2|16
CASSTRAGPDLYGYTF
TGTGCCAGCAGCACTCGAGCGGGCCCAGACCTCTATGGCTACACCTTC
>TRBV5-1|few|TRBD1|TRBJ2-7|14
CASSFGTGAYEQYF
TGCGCCAGCAGTTTTGGGACAGGAGCCTACGAGCAGTACTTC
>TRBV6-5|few|TRBD1|TRBJ2-2|14
CAIKRGRDAGELFF
TGTGCCATAAAAAGGGGGCGCGATGCCGGGGAGCTGTTTTTT
>TRBV24-1|NA|NA|TRBJ1-2|16
CATSDLEGEEDYGYTF
TGTGCCACCAGTGATTTAGAGGGGGAAGAGGACTATGGCTACACCTTC
>TRBV5-6|NA|TRBD2|TRBJ2-1|15
CASSLPGLATNEQFF
TGTGCCAGCAGCCTCCCGGGACTAGCCACCAATGAGCAGTTCTTC
>TRBV3-1/TRBV3-2|few|TRBD2|TRBJ2-7|15
CASSLGTSGSYEQYF
TGTGCCAGCAGCCTCGGGACTAGCGGGAGCTACGAGCAGTACTTC
>TRBV19|few|TRBD2|TRBJ2-1|14
CASRRLAGGVEQFF
TGTGCCAGTAGGCGACTAGCGGGAGGCGTAGAGCAGTTCTTC
>TRBV18|NA|NA|TRBJ2-7|16
CASSPQGGPGAYEQYF
TGTGCCAGCTCACCACAAGGAGGGCCCGGGGCCTACGAGCAGTACTTC
>TRBV9|NA|NA|TRBJ2-3|11
CASSVADTQYF
TGTGCCAGCAGCGTAGCGGATACGCAGTATTTT
>TRBV7-2|NA|TRBD2|TRBJ2-7|16
CASSLMASGGSYEQYF
TGTGCCAGCAGCTTAATGGCTAGCGGGGGCTCCTACGAGCAGTACTTC
>TRBV28|once|TRBD1|TRBJ2-7|17
CASSSPLGQGAPGEQYF
TGTGCCAGCAGCTCCCCTTTAGGACAGGGGGCTCCCGGCGAGCAGTACTTC
>TRBV27|NA|TRBD1|TRBJ1-3|15
CASSLQGAGGNTIYF
TGTGCCAGCAGTTTACAGGGGGCAGGAGGAAACACCATATATTTT
>TRBV29-1|NA|NA|TRBJ2-1|14
CSVEGRGSYNEQFF
TGCAGCGTTGAGGGGCGGGGCTCTTACAATGAGCAGTTCTTC
>TRBV5-4|NA|TRBD2|TRBJ2-1|16
CASSLDSGRSNNEQFF
TGTGCCAGCAGCTTGGATAGCGGGAGGTCTAACAATGAGCAGTTCTTC
>TRBV2|many|NA|TRBJ2-7|12
CATAGEPYEQYF
TGTGCCACCGCTGGAGAACCCTACGAGCAGTACTTC
>TRBV4-1|NA|TRBD1|TRBJ1-1|16
CASSQDKTGGRTEAFF
TGCGCCAGCAGCCAAGATAAGACAGGGGGCAGGACTGAAGCTTTCTTT